This T cell receptor beta chain appears in the sequencing data of a study of blood T cells in healthy people across ages. CDR1 and CDR2 from the germline V gene are DFQATT and SNEGSKA (reference sequence). Between the trimmed V and J ends, which lost 5 bases and 5 bases, there was a span of 15 bases. The CDR3 has 13 amino acids. Alongside a J-beta primer mix, a sample-barcoded 5' primer served in a second PCR lasting about 7 to 12 cycles. In TCRdb, the 5' RACE reads were re-called with MiXCR into one record per CDR3 protein. The sample yields approximately 780,000 distinct CDR3 sequences, approximately 24% seen once. These same records also appear under a second study, on T cells of mothers and their children.

Material: blood. The receptor's source is a boy younger than 18 in good health. The chain combines TRBV20-1 with TRBJ2-5; D is perhaps TRBD1 or TRBD2 (5 bases each). CDR3 residues: CSASPAREETQYF. DNA for the CDR3: TGCAGTGCTTCCCCCGCCAGGGAGGAGACCCAGTACTTC.